These 23 T cell receptor beta chains originate from one sample sequenced in a study of shared clonotypes between healthy human individuals. This table comes from immunoSEQ multiplex PCR, and its TCRdb copy is limited to in-frame clones, with some not included. Of about half a million clones listed, 81% were seen once; the top ten hold about 12%. Sequencing was carried out using PBMCs. The receptors stem from a woman between 40 and 50 years old in good health. Some clones in this sample may be carry-over from other donors' samples.

This clone was seen only once. The chain carries TRBV28 and TRBJ1-5; D is possibly TRBD1 (5 bases). The germline gives CDR1 MDHEN, CDR2 SYDVKM. Trimming removed 6 bases at V and 0 bases at J, with 12 bases between. The CDR3 has 15 residues. The CDR3 sequence is CASSGAGRSNQPQHF. CDR3 DNA sequence: TGTGCCAGCAGCGGCGCGGGGCGTAGCAATCAGCCCCAGCATTTT.

This clone was found once. This chain connects TRBV28 to TRBJ2-7; a weak D match, TRBD2 (6 bases). V dropped 6 bases and J dropped 3 bases, with 15 bases sitting between them. The CDR3 length is 14 residues. Germline V gives CDR1 MDHEN, CDR2 SYDVKM. The CDR3, as DNA: TGTGCCAGCAGAAGACCGGGACTCAGCTACGAGCAGTACTTC. This codes for CASRRPGLSYEQYF. Complete variable domain (other parts from reference TRBV28 and TRBJ2-7): DVKVTQSSRYLVKRTGEKVFLECVQDMDHENMFWYRQDPGLGLRLIYFSYDVKMKEKGDIPEGYSVSREKKERFSLILESASTNQTSMYLCASRRPGLSYEQYFGPGTRLTVT.

This chain links TRBV27 with TRBJ2-7; TRBD1 aligns across 9 bases. J gave up 3 bases and V 5 bases, and 8 bases lay outside the gene matches. CDR3 length equals 15 residues. The germline CDR1 and CDR2 sequences are MNHEY and SMNVEV (reference sequence). The chain's CDR3 is CASSPRRGQGYEQYF. The CDR3 bases are TGTGCCAGCAGTCCTCGGAGGGGACAGGGCTACGAGCAGTACTTC.

V usage is TRBV5-1 and J usage is TRBJ1-5, with D possibly matching TRBD1 (6 bases). Trimming removed 3 bases at V and 5 bases at J, with 9 bases between. The CDR3 is 13 amino acids. Germline V lookup: CDR1 SGHRS, CDR2 YFSETQ. DNA of the CDR3: TGCGCCAGCAGCTGGACAGTTGATCAGCCCCAGCATTTT. The encoded protein is CASSWTVDQPQHF.

With respect to this clone: A far larger clone is a single base away, which makes a read error likely. The chain links TRBV13 to TRBJ1-1, with D possibly being TRBD1 (5 bases). V shed 4 bases and J shed 5 bases, with 20 bases lying between them. CDR3 length: 16 residues. Per the germline V gene, CDR1 is PRHDT and CDR2 is FYEKMQ (reference sequence). The CDR3: CASSSGIHNGGTEAFF. The CDR3, as DNA: TGTGCCAGCAGCTCGGGCATTCATAACGGGGGGACTGAAGCTTTCTTT.

Remarks on this clone: A read error may explain this, as a much larger clone is one base away. The chain uses TRBV19 and TRBJ1-1, with unresolved D. The CDR3 runs 14 residues. Germline CDR1 reads LNHDA; CDR2 reads SQIVND (reference sequence). The V end lost 3 bases, the J end lost 3 bases, and 11 bases lay between the germline ends. This CDR3 is CASSIDGVYTEAFF. The CDR3 DNA is TGTGCCAGTAGTATCGACGGGGTGTACACTGAAGCTTTCTTT.

This clone was found a few times. V usage is TRBV9 and J usage is TRBJ2-5; 11 nucleotides agree with TRBD2. Trimming cost V 4 bases and J 5 bases; bases outside gene matches: 10. The CDR3 is 16 residues long. The V gene's germline CDR1 is SGDLS and CDR2 YYNGEE. CDR3: CASSLIAGGPVETQYF. In nucleotides, the CDR3 is TGTGCCAGCAGCCTAATAGCGGGAGGGCCGGTGGAGACCCAGTACTTC.

Note on this clone: A far more abundant clone sits one base away, making this likely a read error. The rearrangement links TRBV27 to TRBJ2-3, with no clear D. CDR1 is MNHEY and CDR2 is SMNVEV in the germline V gene (reference sequence). The CDR3 length is 16 residues. Trimming cost V 8 bases and J 6 bases, with 24 bases left between them. In DNA, the CDR3 is TGTGCCAGCGTCGTGGATATGTCCTGTAAGTGGGATACGCAGTATTTT. Residues: CASVVDMSCKWDTQYF.

The chain uses TRBV2 and TRBJ2-2; tentative D call: TRBD2 (6 bases). The CDR3 sequence is 14 residues long. V dropped 5 bases and J dropped 1 base, with 8 bases sitting between them. Looked up from germline, CDR1 is SNHLY and CDR2 is FYNNEI. CDR3 nucleotide sequence: TGTGCCAGCAGTCTGACTAGGAACACCGGGGAGCTGTTTTTT. Amino acids: CASSLTRNTGELFF.

The chain combines TRBV30 with TRBJ2-2; D possibly uses TRBD1 or TRBD2 (5 bases each). Trimming pared 6 bases from V and 0 bases from J, leaving 11 bases between. The CDR3 covers 14 residues. Per the germline V gene, CDR1 is GTSNPN and CDR2 is SVGIG (reference sequence). DNA for the CDR3: TGTGCCTGTCAAGGGACGGCGAACACCGGGGAGCTGTTTTTT. Its protein is CACQGTANTGELFF. Complete variable domain (other parts from reference TRBV30 and TRBJ2-2): SQTIHQWPATLVQPVGSPLSLECTVEGTSNPNLYWYRQAAGRGLQLLFYSVGIGQISSEVPQNLSASRPQDRQFILSSKKLLLSDSGFYLCACQGTANTGELFFGEGSRLTVL.

This chain uses TRBV2 with TRBJ2-2; 8 bases align to TRBD1. There are 15 residues in the CDR3. V lost 8 bases and J lost 1; bases outside the gene matches: 6. Per germline, CDR1 SNHLY and CDR2 FYNNEI. The chain's CDR3 is CASGGQDMNTGELFF. The DNA of the CDR3 is TGTGCCAGCGGGGGACAGGACATGAACACCGGGGAGCTGTTTTTT.

The chain carries TRBV5-1 and TRBJ2-3, with TRBD2 matching over 8 bases. Germline V CDR1 and CDR2: SGHRS, YFSETQ. CDR3 length: 16 residues. V gave up 6 bases and J gave up 3 bases; unmatched junction bases: 12. The CDR3, as DNA: TGCGCCAGCAACTCCCCCGGGGGGGCCGGGACAGATACGCAGTATTTT. It translates to CASNSPGGAGTDTQYF.

V is TRBV4-3 and J is TRBJ2-3; 16 nucleotides align to TRBD2. With 3 bases clipped from V and 3 bases from J, the junction kept 3 bases outside the gene matches. Germline CDR1 is LGHNA and CDR2 is YSLEER. The CDR3 runs 17 residues. The CDR3 nucleotides read TGCGCCAGCAGCCACCAGGGACTAGCGGGAGGGACAGATACGCAGTATTTT. Translation: CASSHQGLAGGTDTQYF.

V is TRBV5-1 and J is TRBJ2-4; D could derive from TRBD1 or TRBD2 (5 bases each). V was pared by 0 bases and J by 8 bases, with 15 bases between. This CDR3 region has 15 residues. Germline CDR1 SGHRS, CDR2 YFSETQ. The CDR3 DNA follows: TGCGCCAGCAGCTTGGAAGGCCGGGGCGTGGACATTCAGTACTTC. This gives the protein CASSLEGRGVDIQYF.

The rearrangement joins TRBV19 to TRBJ2-7; D is uncertain. The CDR3 extends over 13 amino acids. Germline V gene lookup returns CDR1 LNHDA and CDR2 SQIVND (reference sequence). Between the trimmed V and J ends, which lost 4 bases and 6 bases, there was a span of 13 bases. Here the CDR3 reads CASSNDRGPEQYF. The CDR3 DNA sequence: TGTGCCAGTAGTAACGACCGCGGCCCCGAGCAGTACTTC.

The V call is TRBV7-2, the J call TRBJ2-7; TRBD2 matches 7 bases. CDR1 and CDR2 from the germline V gene are SGHTA and FQGNSA. The length of the CDR3 is 14 residues. V lost 1 base to trimming and J lost 1 base; unmatched junction nucleotides: 1. Written as DNA, the CDR3 is TGTGCCAGCAGCTTAGGACTAGCTTCCTACGAGCAGTACTTC. It translates to CASSLGLASYEQYF.

The chain combines TRBV5-1 with TRBJ2-7, with a tentative D call TRBD2 (6 bases). The CDR3 has 14 residues. V was cut by 4 bases and J by 5 bases, with 16 bases left in between. Germline V gene data show CDR1 as SGHRS and CDR2 as YFSETQ. CDR3: CASSRLDIGHEQYF. For the CDR3, the DNA is TGCGCCAGCAGCCGACTAGATATTGGCCACGAGCAGTACTTC.

A few counts support this clone. The chain links TRBV13 to TRBJ1-1; D not certain. The CDR3 is 16 amino acids. Germline CDR1 and CDR2: PRHDT and FYEKMQ (reference sequence). V shed 4 bases and J shed 5 bases, with 20 bases lying between them. CDR3 nucleotide sequence: TGTGCCAGCAGCTCCACGGTCGACCCGCCTCCTACTGAAGCTTTCTTT. Amino acid sequence: CASSSTVDPPPTEAFF.

This clone has only a few counts. This chain connects TRBV4-3 to TRBJ2-7; unclear D gene. The V end was cut by 0 bases, the J end by 7 bases, with 10 bases between. The CDR3 totals 13 residues. Germline CDR1 LGHNA, CDR2 YSLEER. The CDR3 reads CASSQDTGWEQYF. As DNA, the CDR3 is TGCGCCAGCAGCCAAGATACGGGTTGGGAGCAGTACTTC.

A remark on this clone: This same CDR3 is encoded by further DNA sequences in the sample. This chain connects TRBV18 to TRBJ2-1; D is possibly TRBD1 (5 bases). CDR1 KGHSH and CDR2 LQKENI come from the germline V gene. The CDR3 is made up of 13 amino acids. Trimming took off 2 bases at V and 4 bases at J, with 6 bases between the two ends. CDR3 DNA sequence: TGTGCCAGCTCACCAGGGGCGTACAATGAGCAGTTCTTC. Protein sequence: CASSPGAYNEQFF.

On this clone: With a far larger clone one base away, a read error is the likely cause. This chain's CDR3 is CASGDSAENIQYF. CDR3 bases: TGTGCCAGCGGGGACAGTGCTGAAAACATTCAGTACTTC. J is TRBJ2-4 and V is TRBV6-1; 7 positions agree with TRBD1. The junction had 6 bases not matched to a gene; V was cut back by 8 bases and J by 5 bases. Germline lookup yields CDR1 MNHNS and CDR2 SASEGT. The CDR3 has 13 residues.

This clone was picked up a small number of times. The chain combines TRBV5-8 with TRBJ2-5; D uncertain. The J call may be mistaken, given a closer DNA end match to TRBJ2-7. The germline CDR1 and CDR2 sequences are SGHTS and YDEGEE. The CDR3 length is 14 residues. The CDR3, as DNA: TGTGCCAGCAGCTTGGCCGGACGGTTCTACGAGCAGTACTTC. This encodes CASSLAGRFYEQYF.

Comment on this clone: This is likely an artifact of a read error, given a far larger clone one base away. The chain joins TRBV5-1 to TRBJ2-1, with 8 nucleotides matching TRBD2. CDR1 is SGHRS, CDR2 YFSETQ, per germline. The V and J ends lost 3 bases and 12 bases, in that order; junction bases with no gene match: 5. CDR3 length equals 12 residues. CDR3 nucleotides: TGCGCCAGCAGCTGGACTAGCCGGGGGCAGTTCTTC. Protein sequence: CASSWTSRGQFF.